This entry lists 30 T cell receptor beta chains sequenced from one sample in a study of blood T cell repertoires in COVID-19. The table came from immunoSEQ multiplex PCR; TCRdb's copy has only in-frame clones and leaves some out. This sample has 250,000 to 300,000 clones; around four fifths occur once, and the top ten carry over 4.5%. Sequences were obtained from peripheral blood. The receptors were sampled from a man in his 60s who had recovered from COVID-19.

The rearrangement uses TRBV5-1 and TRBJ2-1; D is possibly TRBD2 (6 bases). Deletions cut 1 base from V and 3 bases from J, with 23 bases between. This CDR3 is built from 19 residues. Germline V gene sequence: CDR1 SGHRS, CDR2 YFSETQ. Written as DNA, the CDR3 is TGCGCCAGCAGCTTGAATCGGGCTAGCGTTCTGTCAGTCTACAATGAGCAGTTCTTC. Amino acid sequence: CASSLNRASVLSVYNEQFF.

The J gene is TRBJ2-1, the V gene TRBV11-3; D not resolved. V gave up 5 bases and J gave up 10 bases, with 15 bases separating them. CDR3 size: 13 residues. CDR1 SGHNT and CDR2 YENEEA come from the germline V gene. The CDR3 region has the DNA TGTGCCAGCAGCGTGACGGTAGTCGGGGAGCAGTTCTTC. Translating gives CASSVTVVGEQFF.

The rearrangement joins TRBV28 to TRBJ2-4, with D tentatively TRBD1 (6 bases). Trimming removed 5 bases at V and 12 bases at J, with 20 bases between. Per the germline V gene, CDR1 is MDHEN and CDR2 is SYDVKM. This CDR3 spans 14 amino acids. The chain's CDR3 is CASSLNRGIGGQYF. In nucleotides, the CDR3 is TGTGCCAGCAGTCTCAACCGGGGTATAGGGGGTCAGTACTTC.

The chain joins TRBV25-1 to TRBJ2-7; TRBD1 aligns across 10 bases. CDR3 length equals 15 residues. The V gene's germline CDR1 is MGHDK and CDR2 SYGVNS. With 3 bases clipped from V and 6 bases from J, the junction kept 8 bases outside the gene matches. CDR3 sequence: CASSDHGTGAGEQYF. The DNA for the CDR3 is TGTGCCAGCAGTGACCACGGGACAGGGGCAGGCGAGCAGTACTTC.

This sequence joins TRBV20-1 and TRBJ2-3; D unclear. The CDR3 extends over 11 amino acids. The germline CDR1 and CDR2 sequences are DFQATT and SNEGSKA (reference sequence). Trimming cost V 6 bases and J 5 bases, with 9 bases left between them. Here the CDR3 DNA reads TGCAGTGCCCCCGGTGGAGATACGCAGTATTTT. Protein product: CSAPGGDTQYF.

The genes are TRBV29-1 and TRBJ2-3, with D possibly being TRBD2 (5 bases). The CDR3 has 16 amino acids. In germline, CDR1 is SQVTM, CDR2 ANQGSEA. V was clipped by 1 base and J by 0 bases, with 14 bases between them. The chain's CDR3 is CSVEGAEAASTDTQYF. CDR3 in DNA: TGCAGCGTTGAAGGTGCGGAGGCAGCTAGCACAGATACGCAGTATTTT.

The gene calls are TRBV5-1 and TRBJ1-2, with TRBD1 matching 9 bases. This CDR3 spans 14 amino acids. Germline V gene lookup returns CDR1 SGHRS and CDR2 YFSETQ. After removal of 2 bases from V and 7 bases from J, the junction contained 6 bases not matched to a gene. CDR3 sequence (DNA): TGCGCCAGCAGCTTTGGACAGGGGTTCTCTGGCTACACCTTC. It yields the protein CASSFGQGFSGYTF.

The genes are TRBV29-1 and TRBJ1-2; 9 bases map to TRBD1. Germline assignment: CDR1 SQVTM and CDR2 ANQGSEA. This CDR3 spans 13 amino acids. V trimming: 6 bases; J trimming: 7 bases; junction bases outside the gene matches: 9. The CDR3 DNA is TGCAGCGTCAGAGTGGGACAGGGCCGTGGCTACACCTTC. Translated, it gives CSVRVGQGRGYTF.

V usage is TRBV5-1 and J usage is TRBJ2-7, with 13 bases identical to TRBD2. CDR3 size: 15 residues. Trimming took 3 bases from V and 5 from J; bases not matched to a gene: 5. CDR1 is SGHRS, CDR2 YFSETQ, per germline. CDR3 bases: TGCGCCAGCAGCTCTGGGACTAGCGGGACCAACGAGCAGTACTTC. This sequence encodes CASSSGTSGTNEQYF.

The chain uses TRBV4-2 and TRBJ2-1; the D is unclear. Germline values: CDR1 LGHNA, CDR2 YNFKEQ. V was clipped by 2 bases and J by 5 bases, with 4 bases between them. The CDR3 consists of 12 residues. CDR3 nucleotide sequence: TGTGCCAGCAGCCAATCGGACAATGAGCAGTTCTTC. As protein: CASSQSDNEQFF.

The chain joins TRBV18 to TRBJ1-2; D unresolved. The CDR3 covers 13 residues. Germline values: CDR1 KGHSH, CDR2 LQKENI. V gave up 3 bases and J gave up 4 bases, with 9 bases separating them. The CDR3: CASSPGQAYGYTF. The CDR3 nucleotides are TGTGCCAGCTCACCGGGTCAGGCCTATGGCTACACCTTC.

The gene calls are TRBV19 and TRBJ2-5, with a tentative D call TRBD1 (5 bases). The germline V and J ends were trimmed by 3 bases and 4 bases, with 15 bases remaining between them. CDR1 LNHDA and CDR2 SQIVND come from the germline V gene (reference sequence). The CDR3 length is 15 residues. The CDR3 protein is CASSIIATARETQYF. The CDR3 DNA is TGTGCCAGTAGTATTATTGCGACAGCCCGAGAGACCCAGTACTTC.

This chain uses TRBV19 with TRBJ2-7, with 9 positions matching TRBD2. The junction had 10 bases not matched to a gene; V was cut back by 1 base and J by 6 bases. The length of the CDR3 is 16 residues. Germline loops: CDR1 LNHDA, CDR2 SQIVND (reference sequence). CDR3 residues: CASSIGRLAAAPEQYF. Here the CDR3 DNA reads TGTGCCAGTAGTATAGGACGACTAGCGGCGGCCCCCGAGCAGTACTTC.

The CDR3 here is CASSRAGTPRGYTF. In DNA, the CDR3 is TGTGCCAGCAGCCGAGCCGGGACACCGCGAGGCTACACCTTC. The genes are TRBV3-1 (or the pseudogene TRBV3-2) and TRBJ1-2, with D perhaps matching TRBD1 (6 bases). From germline, CDR1 is LGHDT and CDR2 YNNKEL (reference sequence). Deletions cut 4 bases from V and 8 bases from J, with 17 bases between. The CDR3 is 14 residues long.

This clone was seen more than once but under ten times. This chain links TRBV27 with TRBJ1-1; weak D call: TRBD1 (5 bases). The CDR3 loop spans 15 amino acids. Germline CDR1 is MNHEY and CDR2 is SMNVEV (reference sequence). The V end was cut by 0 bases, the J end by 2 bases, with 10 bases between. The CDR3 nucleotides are TGTGCCAGCAGTTTATCGGGAGGGGCAAACACTGAAGCTTTCTTT. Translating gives CASSLSGGANTEAFF.

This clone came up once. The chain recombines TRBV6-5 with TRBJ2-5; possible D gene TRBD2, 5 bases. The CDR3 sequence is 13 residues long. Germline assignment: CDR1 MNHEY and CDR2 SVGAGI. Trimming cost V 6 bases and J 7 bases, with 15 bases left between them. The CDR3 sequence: CASSPDLAGTQYF. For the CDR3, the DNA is TGTGCCAGCAGCCCCGACCTGGCGGGGACCCAGTACTTC.

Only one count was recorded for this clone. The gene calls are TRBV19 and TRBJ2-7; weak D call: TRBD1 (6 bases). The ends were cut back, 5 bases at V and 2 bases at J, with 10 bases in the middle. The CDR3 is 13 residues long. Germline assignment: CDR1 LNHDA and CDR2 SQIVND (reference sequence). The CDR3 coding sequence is TGTGCCAGTAGTCCGACAGGCACCTACGAGCAGTACTTC. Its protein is CASSPTGTYEQYF.

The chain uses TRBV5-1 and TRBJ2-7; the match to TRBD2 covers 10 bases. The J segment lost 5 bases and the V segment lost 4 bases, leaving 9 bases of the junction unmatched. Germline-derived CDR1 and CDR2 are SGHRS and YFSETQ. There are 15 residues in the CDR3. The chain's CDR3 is CASSRRGTSAHEQYF. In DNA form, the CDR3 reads TGCGCCAGCAGCCGGAGGGGGACTAGCGCCCACGAGCAGTACTTC.

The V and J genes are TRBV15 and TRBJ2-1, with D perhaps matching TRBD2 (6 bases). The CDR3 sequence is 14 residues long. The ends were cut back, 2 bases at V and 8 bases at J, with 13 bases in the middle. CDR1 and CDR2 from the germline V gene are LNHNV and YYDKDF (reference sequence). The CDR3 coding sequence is TGTGCCACCAGCAGACAACGAGCGGGCGATGAGCAGTTCTTC. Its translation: CATSRQRAGDEQFF.

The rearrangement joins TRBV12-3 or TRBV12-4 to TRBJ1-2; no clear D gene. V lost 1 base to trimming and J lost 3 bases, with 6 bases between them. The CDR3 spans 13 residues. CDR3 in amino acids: CASSLDFYYGYTF. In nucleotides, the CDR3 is TGTGCCAGCAGTTTAGACTTTTACTATGGCTACACCTTC.

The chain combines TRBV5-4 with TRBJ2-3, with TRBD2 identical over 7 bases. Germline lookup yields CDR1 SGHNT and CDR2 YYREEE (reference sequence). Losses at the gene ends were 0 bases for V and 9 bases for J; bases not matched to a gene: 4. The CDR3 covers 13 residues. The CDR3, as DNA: TGTGCCAGCAGCTTGGGGGAGCGGGACACGCAGTATTTT. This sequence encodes CASSLGERDTQYF.

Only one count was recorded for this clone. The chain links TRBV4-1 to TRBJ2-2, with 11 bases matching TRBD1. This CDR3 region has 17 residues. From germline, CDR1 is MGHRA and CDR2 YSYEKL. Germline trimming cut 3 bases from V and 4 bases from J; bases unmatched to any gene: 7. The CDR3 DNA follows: TGCGCCAGCAGCCATCGAACCGGGACAGGGGGCACCGGGGAGCTGTTTTTT. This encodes CASSHRTGTGGTGELFF.

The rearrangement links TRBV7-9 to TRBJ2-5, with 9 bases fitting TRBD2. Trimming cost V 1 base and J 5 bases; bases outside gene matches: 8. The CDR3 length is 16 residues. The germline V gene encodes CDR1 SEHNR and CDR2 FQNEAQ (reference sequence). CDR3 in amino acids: CASSLGSGGLRETQYF. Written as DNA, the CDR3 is TGTGCCAGCAGCTTAGGTAGCGGGGGATTGCGGGAGACCCAGTACTTC.

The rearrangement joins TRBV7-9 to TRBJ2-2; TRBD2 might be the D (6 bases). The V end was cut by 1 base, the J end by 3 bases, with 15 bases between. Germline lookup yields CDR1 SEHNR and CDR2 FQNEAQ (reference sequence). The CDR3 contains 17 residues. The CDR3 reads CASSLVVSGVDTGELFF. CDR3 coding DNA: TGTGCCAGCAGCTTAGTGGTTAGCGGAGTAGACACCGGGGAGCTGTTTTTT.

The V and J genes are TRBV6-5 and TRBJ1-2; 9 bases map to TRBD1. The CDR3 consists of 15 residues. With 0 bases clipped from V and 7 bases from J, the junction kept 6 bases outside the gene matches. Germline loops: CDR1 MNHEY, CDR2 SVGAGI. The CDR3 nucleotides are TGTGCCAGCAGTTACTCAACAGGGGGCGCGGGTGGCTACACCTTC. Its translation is CASSYSTGGAGGYTF.

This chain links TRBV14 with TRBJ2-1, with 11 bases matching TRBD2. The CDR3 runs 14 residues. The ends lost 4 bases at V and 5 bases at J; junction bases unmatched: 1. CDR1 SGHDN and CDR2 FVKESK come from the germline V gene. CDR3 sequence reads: CASSLAGGHNEQFF. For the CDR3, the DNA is TGTGCCAGCAGCCTAGCGGGGGGGCACAATGAGCAGTTCTTC.

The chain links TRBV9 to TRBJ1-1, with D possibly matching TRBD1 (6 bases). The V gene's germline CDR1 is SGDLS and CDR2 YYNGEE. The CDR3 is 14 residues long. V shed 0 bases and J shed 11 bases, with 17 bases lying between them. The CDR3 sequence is CASSVGQDPRGAFF. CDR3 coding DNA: TGTGCCAGCAGCGTAGGACAGGACCCCCGTGGGGCTTTCTTT.

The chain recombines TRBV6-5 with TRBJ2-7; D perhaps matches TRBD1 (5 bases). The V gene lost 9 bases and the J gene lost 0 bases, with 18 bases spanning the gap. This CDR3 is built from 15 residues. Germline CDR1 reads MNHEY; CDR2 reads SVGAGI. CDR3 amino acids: CASSLGVSPSYEQYF. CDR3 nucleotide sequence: TGTGCCAGTTCGTTAGGGGTGTCCCCCTCCTACGAGCAGTACTTC.

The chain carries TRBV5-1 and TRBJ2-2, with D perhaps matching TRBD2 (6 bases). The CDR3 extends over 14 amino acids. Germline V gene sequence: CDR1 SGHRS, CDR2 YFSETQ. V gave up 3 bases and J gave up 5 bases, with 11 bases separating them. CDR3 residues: CASSSGGVTGELFF. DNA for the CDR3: TGCGCCAGCAGCTCAGGCGGGGTTACCGGGGAGCTGTTTTTT.

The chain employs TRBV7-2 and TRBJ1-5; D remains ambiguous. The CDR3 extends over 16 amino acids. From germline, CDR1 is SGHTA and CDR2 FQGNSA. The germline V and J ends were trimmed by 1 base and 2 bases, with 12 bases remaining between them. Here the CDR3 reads CASSLVATGGNQPQHF. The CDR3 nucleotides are TGTGCCAGCAGCTTAGTGGCGACGGGAGGCAATCAGCCCCAGCATTTT.